This TCR beta chain was profiled in a study of siplizumab effects on memory and regulatory T cells (dated by TCRdb to the late 2010s). For the study in its entirety: The study examined how the anti-CD2 antibody siplizumab affects alloreactive T-cell subsets in allogeneic mixed lymphocyte reactions built from human PBMCs.

The germline V gene (reference sequence) provides CDR1 SEHNR and CDR2 FQNEAQ. Including cysteine and phenylalanine, the CDR3 has 16 amino acids. CDR3 DNA only is kept here, 48 bases in frame from base 1. At the junction V is shortened by 5 bases and J by 0 bases; bases outside the gene matches: 7. With regard to this clone: What this receptor recognizes is not known. No much larger clonotype is one base removed from it; base qualities were not supplied.

Libraries were constructed by the immunoSEQ multiplex PCR assay. Each sample had 80,000 to 100,000 TCR templates assayed by the deep sequencing platform. Genomic DNA extracted from sorted T cells was used for TCRbeta CDR3 sequencing. The authors processed their data as follows. The R programming language was used for the clonal analysis of the TCRbeta CDR3 data. Unstimulated samples were compared with post-reaction CFSE-low samples to define alloreactive CD4+ and CD8+ clones. By matching sequences to the repertoires of sorted unstimulated Treg and non-Treg cells, each alloreactive CD4+ clone was assigned a regulatory or non-regulatory origin. Not all clones reach the TCRdb copy of this immuneACCESS table, which keeps in-frame sequences only. Checked studies attribute under half of the gap to unresolved V genes and leave the rest unexplained. Clone size and V and J calls were adopted from that table, with D and trimming inferred from the DNA. The sample yields over 70,000 clones; around 90% were counted once. Together, the top ten hold 15% of the sample.

On the study overall, not on this receptor specifically: Siplizumab significantly reduced the cumulative frequency of alloreactive sequences traceable to unstimulated CD4+ memory T cells. About 80-96% of proliferating CD4+ or CD8+ clones could not be given a naive or memory phenotype. Whether proliferating Tregs from siplizumab cultures were suppressive was not functionally confirmed. Because sequences at frequencies below about 10^-5 were poorly captured, only a minor fraction of alloreactive clones could be mapped back to unstimulated subsets. Among mappable alloreactive CD4+ clones, the Treg-derived fraction averaged around 70% with siplizumab versus around 29% in control reactions. Greater diversity appeared to be present in unstimulated naive T cells than in memory T cells, and a substantial contribution to the alloresponse seemed to be made by naive cells.

Sorted unstimulated T cells and proliferating T cells recovered from mixed lymphocyte reactions underwent TCRbeta CDR3 sequencing. Fresh whole blood from about ten HLA-typed healthy donors served as the source for isolating PBMCs. This chain joins TRBV7-9 to TRBJ1-1; TRBD1 agrees with 9 junctional bases. The clonotype comes from a human donor in good health. Sequenced material: CD4+ T cells sorted from blood. The sequence in DNA is TGTGCCAGCAGCCCCGACAGGGGGTGGATGAACACTGAAGCTTTCTTT. Translated, this is CASSPDRGWMNTEAFF.